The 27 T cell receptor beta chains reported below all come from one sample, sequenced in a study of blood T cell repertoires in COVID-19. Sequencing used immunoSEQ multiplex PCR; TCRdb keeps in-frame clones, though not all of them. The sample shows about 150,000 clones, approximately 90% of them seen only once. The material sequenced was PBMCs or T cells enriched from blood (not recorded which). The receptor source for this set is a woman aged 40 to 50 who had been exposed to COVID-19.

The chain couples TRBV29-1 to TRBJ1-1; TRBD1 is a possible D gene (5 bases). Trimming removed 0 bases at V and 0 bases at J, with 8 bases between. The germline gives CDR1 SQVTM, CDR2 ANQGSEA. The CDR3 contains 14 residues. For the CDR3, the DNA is TGCAGCGTTGAAGACCGGACATTGAACACTGAAGCTTTCTTT. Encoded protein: CSVEDRTLNTEAFF.

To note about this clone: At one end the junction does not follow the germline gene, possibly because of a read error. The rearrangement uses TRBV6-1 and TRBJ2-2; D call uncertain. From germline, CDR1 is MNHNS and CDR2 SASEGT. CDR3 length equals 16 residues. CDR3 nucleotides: TGTGCCAGCAGGGAAGCTGGCGGTCTCTTCGAAGGGGAGCTGTTTTTT. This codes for CASREAGGLFEGELFF.

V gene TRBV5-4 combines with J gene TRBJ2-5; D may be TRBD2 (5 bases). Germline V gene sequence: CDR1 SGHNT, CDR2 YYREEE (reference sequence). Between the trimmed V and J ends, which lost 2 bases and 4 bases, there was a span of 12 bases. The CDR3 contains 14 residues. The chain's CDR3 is CASSLPGLGETQYF. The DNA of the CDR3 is TGTGCCAGCAGCTTACCGGGATTGGGAGAGACCCAGTACTTC.

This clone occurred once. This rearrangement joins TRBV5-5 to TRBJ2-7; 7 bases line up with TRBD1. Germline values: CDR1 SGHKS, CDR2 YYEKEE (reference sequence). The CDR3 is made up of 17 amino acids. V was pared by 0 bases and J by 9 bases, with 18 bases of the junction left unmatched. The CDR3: CASSLDLGTAARGLQYF. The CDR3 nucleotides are TGTGCCAGCAGCTTGGACCTCGGGACAGCCGCCAGGGGTCTGCAGTACTTC.

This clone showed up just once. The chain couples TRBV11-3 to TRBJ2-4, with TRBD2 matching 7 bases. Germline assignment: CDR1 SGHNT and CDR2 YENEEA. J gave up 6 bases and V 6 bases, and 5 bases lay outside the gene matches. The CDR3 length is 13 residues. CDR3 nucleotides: TGTGCCAGCAGTCTCTTAGCGGGAAACATTCAGTACTTC. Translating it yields CASSLLAGNIQYF.

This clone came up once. In DNA, the CDR3 is TGTGCCAGCAGGTTAGAAAGACAGCTAAATTCACCCCTCCACTTT. It translates to CASRLERQLNSPLHF. The chain couples TRBV27 to TRBJ1-6; D may be TRBD1 (5 bases). Trimming pared 6 bases from V and 7 bases from J, leaving 16 bases between. The CDR3 runs 15 residues. Germline V CDR1 and CDR2: MNHEY, SMNVEV (reference sequence).

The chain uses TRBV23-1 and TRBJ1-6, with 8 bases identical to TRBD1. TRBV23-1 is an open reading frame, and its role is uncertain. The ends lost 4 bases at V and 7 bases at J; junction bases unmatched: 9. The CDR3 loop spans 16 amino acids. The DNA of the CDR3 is TGCGCCAGCAGTCGGTCCCGACAGGGGTGGAATTCACCCCTCCACTTT. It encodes CASSRSRQGWNSPLHF.

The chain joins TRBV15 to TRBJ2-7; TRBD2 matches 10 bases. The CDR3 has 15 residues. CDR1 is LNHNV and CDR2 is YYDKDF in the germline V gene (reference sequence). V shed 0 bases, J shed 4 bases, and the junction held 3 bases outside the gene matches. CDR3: CATSRETSGLYEQYF. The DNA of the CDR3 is TGTGCCACCAGCAGAGAGACTAGCGGGTTATACGAGCAGTACTTC.

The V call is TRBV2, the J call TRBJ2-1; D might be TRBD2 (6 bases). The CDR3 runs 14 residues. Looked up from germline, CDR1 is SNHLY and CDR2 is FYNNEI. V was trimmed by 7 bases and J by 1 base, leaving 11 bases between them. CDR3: CASMRDVSYNEQFF. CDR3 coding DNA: TGTGCCAGCATGCGGGACGTGTCCTACAATGAGCAGTTCTTC.

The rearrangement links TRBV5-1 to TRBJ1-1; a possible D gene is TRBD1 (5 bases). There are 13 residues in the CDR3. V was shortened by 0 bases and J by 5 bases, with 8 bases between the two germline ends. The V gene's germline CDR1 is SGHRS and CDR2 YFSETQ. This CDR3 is CASSLGGATEAFF. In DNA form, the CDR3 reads TGCGCCAGCAGCTTGGGTGGGGCAACTGAAGCTTTCTTT.

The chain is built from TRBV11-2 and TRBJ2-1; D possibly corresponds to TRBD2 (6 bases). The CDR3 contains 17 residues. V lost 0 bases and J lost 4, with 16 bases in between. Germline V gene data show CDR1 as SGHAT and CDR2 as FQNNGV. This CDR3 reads CASSLDPGANSYNEQFF. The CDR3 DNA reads TGTGCCAGCAGCTTAGATCCGGGAGCCAATAGTTACAATGAGCAGTTCTTC.

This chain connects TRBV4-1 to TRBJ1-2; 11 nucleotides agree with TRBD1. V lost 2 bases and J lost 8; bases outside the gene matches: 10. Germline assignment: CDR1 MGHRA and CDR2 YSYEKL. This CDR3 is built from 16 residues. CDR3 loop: CASSQRPDRGPQGYTF. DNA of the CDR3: TGCGCCAGCAGCCAACGGCCGGACAGGGGGCCTCAAGGCTACACCTTC.

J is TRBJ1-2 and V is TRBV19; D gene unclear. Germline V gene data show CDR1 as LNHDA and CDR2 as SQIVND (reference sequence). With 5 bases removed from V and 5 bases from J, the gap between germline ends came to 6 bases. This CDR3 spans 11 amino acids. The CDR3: CASSLQYGYTF. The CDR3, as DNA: TGTGCCAGTAGTCTACAGTATGGCTACACCTTC.

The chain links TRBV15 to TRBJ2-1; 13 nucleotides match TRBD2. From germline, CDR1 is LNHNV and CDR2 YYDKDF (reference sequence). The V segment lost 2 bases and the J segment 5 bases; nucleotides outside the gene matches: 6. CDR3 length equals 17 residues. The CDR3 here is CATSRLTSGRQHNEQFF. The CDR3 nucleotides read TGTGCCACCAGCAGACTGACTAGCGGGAGGCAGCACAATGAGCAGTTCTTC.

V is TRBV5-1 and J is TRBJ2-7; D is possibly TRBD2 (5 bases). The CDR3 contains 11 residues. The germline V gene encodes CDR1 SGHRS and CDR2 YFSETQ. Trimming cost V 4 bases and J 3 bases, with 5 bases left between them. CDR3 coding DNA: TGCGCCAGCAGCCGGGACTACGAGCAGTACTTC. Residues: CASSRDYEQYF.

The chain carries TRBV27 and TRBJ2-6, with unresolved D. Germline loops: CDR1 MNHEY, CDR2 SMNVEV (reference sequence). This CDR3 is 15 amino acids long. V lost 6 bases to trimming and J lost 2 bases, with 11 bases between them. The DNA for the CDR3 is TGTGCCAGCAGCGAGACCCGGGCTGGGGCCAACGTCCTGACTTTC. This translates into CASSETRAGANVLTF.

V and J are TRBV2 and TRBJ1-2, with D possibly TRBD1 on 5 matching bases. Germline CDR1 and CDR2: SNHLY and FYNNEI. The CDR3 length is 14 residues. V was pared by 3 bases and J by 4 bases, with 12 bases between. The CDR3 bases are TGTGCCAGCAGTGATACCGGGGGAGGCTATGGCTACACCTTC. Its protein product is CASSDTGGGYGYTF.

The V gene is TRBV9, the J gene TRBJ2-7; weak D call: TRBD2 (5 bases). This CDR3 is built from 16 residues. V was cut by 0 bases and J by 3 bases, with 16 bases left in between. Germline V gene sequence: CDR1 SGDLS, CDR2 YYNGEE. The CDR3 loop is CASSVVRGLRNYEQYF. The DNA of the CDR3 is TGTGCCAGCAGCGTAGTTCGAGGGCTTCGGAACTACGAGCAGTACTTC.

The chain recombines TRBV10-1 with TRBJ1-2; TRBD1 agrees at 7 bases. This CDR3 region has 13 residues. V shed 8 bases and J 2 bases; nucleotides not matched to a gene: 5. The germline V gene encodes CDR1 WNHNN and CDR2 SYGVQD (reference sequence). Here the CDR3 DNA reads TGCGCCAGCCCAGACAGGGCCAACTATGGCTACACCTTC. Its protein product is CASPDRANYGYTF.

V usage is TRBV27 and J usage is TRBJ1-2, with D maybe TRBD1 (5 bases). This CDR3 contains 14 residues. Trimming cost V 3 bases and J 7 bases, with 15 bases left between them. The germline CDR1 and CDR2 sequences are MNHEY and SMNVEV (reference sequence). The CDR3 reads CASSFLTGSGGYTF. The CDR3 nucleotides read TGTGCCAGCAGTTTTTTAACAGGCTCAGGTGGCTACACCTTC.

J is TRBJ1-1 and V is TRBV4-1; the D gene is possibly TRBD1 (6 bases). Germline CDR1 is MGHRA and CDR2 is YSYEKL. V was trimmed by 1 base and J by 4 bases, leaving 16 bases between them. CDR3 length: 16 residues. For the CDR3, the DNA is TGCGCCAGCAGCCAAGGGGGGAGGGGGACTATCACTGAAGCTTTCTTT. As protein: CASSQGGRGTITEAFF.

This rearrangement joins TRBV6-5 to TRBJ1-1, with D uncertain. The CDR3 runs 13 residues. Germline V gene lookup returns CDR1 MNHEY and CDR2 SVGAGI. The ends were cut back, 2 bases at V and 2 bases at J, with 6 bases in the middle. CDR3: CASSYNTNTEAFF. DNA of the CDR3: TGTGCCAGCAGTTACAACACCAACACTGAAGCTTTCTTT.

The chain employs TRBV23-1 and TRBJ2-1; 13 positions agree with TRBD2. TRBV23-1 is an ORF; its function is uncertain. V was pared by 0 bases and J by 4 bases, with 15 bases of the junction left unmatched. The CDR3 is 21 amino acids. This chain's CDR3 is CASSQSCQLTPLAGGYNEQFF. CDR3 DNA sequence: TGCGCCAGCAGTCAATCGTGCCAATTAACCCCACTAGCGGGAGGGTACAATGAGCAGTTCTTC.

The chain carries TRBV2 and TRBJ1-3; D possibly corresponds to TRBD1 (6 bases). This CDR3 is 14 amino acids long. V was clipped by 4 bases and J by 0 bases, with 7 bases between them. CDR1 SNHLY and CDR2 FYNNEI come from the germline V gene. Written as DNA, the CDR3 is TGTGCCAGCAGTGGACAGGTCTCTGGAAACACCATATATTTT. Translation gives CASSGQVSGNTIYF.

CDR3 nucleotides: TGTGCCAGCAGATCCGGACACGTCTACGAGCAGTACTTC. Protein sequence: CASRSGHVYEQYF. The V call is TRBV7-9, the J call TRBJ2-7, with D possibly being TRBD1 (5 bases). V was trimmed by 6 bases and J by 3 bases, leaving 12 bases between them. This CDR3 is built from 13 residues. Looked up from germline, CDR1 is SEHNR and CDR2 is FQNEAQ (reference sequence).

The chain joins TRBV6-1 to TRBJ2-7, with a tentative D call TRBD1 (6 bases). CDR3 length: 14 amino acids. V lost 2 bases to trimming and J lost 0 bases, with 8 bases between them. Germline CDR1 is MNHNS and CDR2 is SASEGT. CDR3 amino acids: CASSERGSSYEQYF. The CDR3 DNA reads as TGTGCCAGCAGTGAAAGGGGGAGCTCCTACGAGCAGTACTTC.

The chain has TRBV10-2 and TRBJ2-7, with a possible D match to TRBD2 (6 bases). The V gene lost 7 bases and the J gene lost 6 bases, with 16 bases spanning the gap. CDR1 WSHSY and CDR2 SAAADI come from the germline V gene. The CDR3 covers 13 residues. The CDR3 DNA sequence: TGCGCCAGCATTCTACGGGGAGGAGGCGAGCAGTACTTC. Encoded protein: CASILRGGGEQYF.